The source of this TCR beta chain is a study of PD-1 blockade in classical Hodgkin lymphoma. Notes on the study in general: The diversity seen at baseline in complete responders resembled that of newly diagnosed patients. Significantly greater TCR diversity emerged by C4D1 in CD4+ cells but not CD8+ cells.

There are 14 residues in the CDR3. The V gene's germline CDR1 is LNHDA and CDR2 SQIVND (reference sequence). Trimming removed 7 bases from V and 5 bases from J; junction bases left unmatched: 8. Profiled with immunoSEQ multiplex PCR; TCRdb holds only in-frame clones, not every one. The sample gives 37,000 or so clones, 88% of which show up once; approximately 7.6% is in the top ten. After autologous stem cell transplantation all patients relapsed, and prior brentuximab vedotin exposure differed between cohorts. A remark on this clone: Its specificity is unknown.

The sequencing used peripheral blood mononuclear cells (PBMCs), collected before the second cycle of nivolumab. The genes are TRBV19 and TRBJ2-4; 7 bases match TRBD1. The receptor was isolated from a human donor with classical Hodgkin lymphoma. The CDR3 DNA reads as TGTGCCAGTAAACCCGACAGGGTCGAAAACATTCAGTACTTC. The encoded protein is CASKPDRVENIQYF.